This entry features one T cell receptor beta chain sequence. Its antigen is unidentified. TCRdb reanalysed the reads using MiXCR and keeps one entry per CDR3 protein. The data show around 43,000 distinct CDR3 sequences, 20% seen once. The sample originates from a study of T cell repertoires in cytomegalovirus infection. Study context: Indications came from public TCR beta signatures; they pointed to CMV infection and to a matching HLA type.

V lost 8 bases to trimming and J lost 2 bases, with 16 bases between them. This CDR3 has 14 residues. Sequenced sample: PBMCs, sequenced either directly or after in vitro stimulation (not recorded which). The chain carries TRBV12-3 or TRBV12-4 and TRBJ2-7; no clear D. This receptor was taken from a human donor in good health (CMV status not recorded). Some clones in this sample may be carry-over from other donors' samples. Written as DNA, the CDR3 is TGTGCCAGCTGCCTGGTAGGCACTACCTACGAGCAGTACTTC. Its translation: CASCLVGTTYEQYF.